This TCR beta chain was found in a study of T cells in localized non-small cell lung cancer. Study results and limitations: Across samples, adjacent lung featured a median around 56 of the top 100 tumor clones. A raised T cell density in blood coincided with lengthier overall survival. Uninvolved adjacent lung showed peak T cell clonality, exceeding tumor.

CDR1 is KGHSY, CDR2 FQNENV, per germline. The V end lost 5 bases, the J end lost 4 bases, and 11 bases lay between the germline ends. This CDR3 is built from 13 residues. The method was immunoSEQ multiplex PCR; TCRdb's version includes in-frame clones alone and lacks a portion of them. The data contain about a thousand clones, around 19% of them singletons. This clone has a handful of counts. Its specificity is not known. Atypia-free adjacent lung was sampled at least 2 cm beyond the tumor margin. V usage is TRBV16 and J usage is TRBJ1-2; tentatively, D is TRBD1 (5 bases). The sample in question was normal lung tissue next to the tumor, obtained before any cancer treatment. This TCR came from a man between 40 and 70 years old with stage II lung adenocarcinoma. The CDR3 is CASSSTAVYGYTF. The CDR3, as DNA: TGTGCCAGCAGCTCGACAGCGGTCTATGGCTACACCTTC.